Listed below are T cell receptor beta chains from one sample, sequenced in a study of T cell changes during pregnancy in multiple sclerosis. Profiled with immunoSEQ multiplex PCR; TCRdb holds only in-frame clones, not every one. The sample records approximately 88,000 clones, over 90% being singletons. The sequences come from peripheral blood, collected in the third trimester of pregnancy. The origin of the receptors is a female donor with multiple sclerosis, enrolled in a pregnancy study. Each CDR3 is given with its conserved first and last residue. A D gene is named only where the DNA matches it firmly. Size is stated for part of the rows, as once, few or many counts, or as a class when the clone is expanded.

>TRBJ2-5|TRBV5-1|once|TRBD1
TGCGCCAGCAGCGAAGGACAGGGGAGACAAGAGACCCAGTACTTC
CASSEGQGRQETQYF
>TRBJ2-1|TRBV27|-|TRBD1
TGTGCCACCCTCACATGGGACAGCCCAGAGGCTGGGCAGTTCTTC
CATLTWDSPEAGQFF
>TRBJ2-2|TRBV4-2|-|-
TGTGCCAGCCGCCGTGAGATTCGAGGGAACACCGGGGAGCTGTTTTTT
CASRREIRGNTGELFF
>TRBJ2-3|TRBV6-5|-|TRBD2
TGTGCCAGCATGAAAATGCGGGAGGGGGCAGCTACGCAGTATTTT
CASMKMREGAATQYF
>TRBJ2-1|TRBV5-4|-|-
TGTGCCAGCAGCTTGGGGGAGAATGAGCAGTTCTTC
CASSLGENEQFF
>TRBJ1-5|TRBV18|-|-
TGTGCCAGCTCACAACAGAGAGATGGCAATCAGCCCCAGCATTTT
CASSQQRDGNQPQHF
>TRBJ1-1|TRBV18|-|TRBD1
TGTGCCAGCTCACTAGGACAGGGGGGGAACACTGAAGCTTTCTTT
CASSLGQGGNTEAFF
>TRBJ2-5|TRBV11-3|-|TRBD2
TGTGCCAGCAGCCCGGGGAGGGCCCAAGAGACCCAGTACTTC
CASSPGRAQETQYF
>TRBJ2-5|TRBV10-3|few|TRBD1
TGTGCCATGGGACAGGGAGAGACCCAGTACTTC
CAMGQGETQYF
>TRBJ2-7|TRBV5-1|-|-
TGCGCCAGCAGCTTGGCTGGGCAAAGCTACGAGCAGTACTTC
CASSLAGQSYEQYF
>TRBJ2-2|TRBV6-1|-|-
TGTGCCAGCACCTCTACGGCAGGGGGGACCGGGGAGCTGTTTTTT
CASTSTAGGTGELFF
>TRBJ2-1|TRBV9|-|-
TGTGCCAGCAGCGTATCCGATAGCTCCTACAATGAGCAGTTCTTC
CASSVSDSSYNEQFF
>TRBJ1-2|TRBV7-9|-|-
TGTGCCAGCAGCTTGAGTCCGTTCTATTTCACCTTC
CASSLSPFYFTF
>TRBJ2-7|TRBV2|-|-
TGTGCCAGCAAGGGGGCGGGGGGCTCCTACGAGCAGTACTTC
CASKGAGGSYEQYF
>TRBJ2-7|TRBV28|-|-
TGTGCCAGCAGTTTAACAGGGAACTACGAGCAGTACTTC
CASSLTGNYEQYF
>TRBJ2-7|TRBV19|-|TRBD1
TGTGCCAGCGGACAGGGGGCGTCAGACGAGCAGTACTTC
CASGQGASDEQYF
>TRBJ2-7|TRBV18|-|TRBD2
TGTGCCAGCTCACAGACCGGGACTAGCGCCTACGAGCAGTACTTC
CASSQTGTSAYEQYF
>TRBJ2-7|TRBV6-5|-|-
TGTGCCAGCAGTTACGGGTCCCCTGAGGCCTACGAGCAGTACTTC
CASSYGSPEAYEQYF
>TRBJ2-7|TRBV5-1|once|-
TGCGCCAGCAGCTTACAGGTGGGGGGAGACGAGCAGTACTTC
CASSLQVGGDEQYF
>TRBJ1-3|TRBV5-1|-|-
TGCGCCAGCAGCTCCGGAGGGCGGGGAGGAGGAAACACCATATATTTT
CASSSGGRGGGNTIYF
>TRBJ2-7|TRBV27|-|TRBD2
TGTGCCAGCAGTTCCGGGACTAGCCTCTACGAGCAGTACTTC
CASSSGTSLYEQYF
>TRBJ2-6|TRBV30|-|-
TGTGCCTGGACCTGGGCCAACGTCCTGACTTTC
CAWTWANVLTF
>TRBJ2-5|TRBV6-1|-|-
TGTGCCAGCAACTTCGGACAGTTTCAAGAGACCCAGTACTTC
CASNFGQFQETQYF
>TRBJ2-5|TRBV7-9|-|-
TGTGCCAGCAGTTCTAGCGTCATGGAGACCCAGTACTTC
CASSSSVMETQYF
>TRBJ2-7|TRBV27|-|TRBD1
TGTGCCAGCAGCCCGACAGGGTACGAGCAGTACTTC
CASSPTGYEQYF
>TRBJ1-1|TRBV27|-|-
TGTGCCAGCAGTTTCCGAGGGGGAACTGAAGCTTTCTTT
CASSFRGGTEAFF
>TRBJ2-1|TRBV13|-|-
TGTGCCAGCAGCTCCGGGACTGGAAACAATGAGCAGTTCTTC
CASSSGTGNNEQFF
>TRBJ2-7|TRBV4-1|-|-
TGCGCCAGCAGCCAAGTACCTGAAGCGGAGAACGAGCAGTACTTC
CASSQVPEAENEQYF
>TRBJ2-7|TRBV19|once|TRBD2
TGTGCCAGTAGTATGGGACTAGCGGGGCACTACGAGCAGTACTTC
CASSMGLAGHYEQYF
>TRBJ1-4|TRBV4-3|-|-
TGCGCCAGCAGCTTCGGGGAGGGAATTGGGGAAAAACTGTTTTTT
CASSFGEGIGEKLFF